The clone carrying this TCR beta chain was seen more than once but under ten times. Its antigen is undetermined. The record originates from a study of CD8+ T cells in alopecia areata. On the study more broadly: Treated patients were scored for severity by percent of scalp affected. Study conclusions and caveats: Expanded CD8+ clones among the top 100, and scalp clonality, were significantly decreased by tofacitinib.

The authors extracted RNA and reverse transcribed it into cDNA as the sequencing template. Some clones are missing from TCRdb's copy, which holds only in-frame ones; the method was immunoSEQ multiplex PCR. The sample lists around 270,000 clones, roughly 60% occurring once. Treatment defined: oral pan-JAK inhibitor, 5-10 mg twice daily. Sorted populations comprised CD4+ and CD8+ T cells obtained from PBMCs. Germline assignment: CDR1 LNHNV and CDR2 YYDKDF (reference sequence). The CDR3 is 18 amino acids. The V end was cut by 1 base, the J end by 4 bases, with 22 bases between. The genes are TRBV15 and TRBJ1-2; D perhaps matches TRBD1 (6 bases). Sequencing used CD4+ T cells sorted from blood, obtained at week 24, from a patient treated with tofacitinib. This clonotype was sampled from a human donor with alopecia areata. In DNA form, the CDR3 reads TGTGCCACCAGCAGAGCCTTGGACAGCAGGCCTACTAGCTATGGCTACACCTTC. Protein: CATSRALDSRPTSYGYTF.